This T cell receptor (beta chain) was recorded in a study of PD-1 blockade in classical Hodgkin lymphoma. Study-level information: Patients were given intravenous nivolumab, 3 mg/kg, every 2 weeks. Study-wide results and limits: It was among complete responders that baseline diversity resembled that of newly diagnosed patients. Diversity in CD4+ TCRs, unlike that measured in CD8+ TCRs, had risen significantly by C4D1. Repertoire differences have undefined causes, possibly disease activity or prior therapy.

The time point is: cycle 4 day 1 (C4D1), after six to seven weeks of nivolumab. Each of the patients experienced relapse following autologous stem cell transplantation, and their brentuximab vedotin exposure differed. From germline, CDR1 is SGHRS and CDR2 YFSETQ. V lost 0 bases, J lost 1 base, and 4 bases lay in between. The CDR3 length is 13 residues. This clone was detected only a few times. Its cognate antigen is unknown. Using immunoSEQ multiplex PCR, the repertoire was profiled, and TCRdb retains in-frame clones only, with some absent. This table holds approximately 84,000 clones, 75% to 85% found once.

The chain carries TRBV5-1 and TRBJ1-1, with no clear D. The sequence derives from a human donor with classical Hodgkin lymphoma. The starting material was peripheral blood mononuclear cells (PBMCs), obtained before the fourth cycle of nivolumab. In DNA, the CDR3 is TGCGCCAGCAGCTTGGAAACGAACACTGAAGCTTTCTTT. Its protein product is CASSLETNTEAFF.